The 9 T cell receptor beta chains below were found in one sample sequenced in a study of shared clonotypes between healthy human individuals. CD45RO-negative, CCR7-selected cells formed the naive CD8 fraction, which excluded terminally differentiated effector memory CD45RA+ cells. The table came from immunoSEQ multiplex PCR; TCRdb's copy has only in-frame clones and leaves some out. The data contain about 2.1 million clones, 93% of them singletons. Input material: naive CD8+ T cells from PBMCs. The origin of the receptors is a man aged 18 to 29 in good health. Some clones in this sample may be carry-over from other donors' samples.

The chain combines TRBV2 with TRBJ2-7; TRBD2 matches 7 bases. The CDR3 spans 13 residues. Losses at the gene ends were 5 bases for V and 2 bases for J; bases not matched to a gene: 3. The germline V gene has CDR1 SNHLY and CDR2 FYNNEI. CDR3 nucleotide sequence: TGTGCCAGCAGTCCAGGACTAGCCTACGAGCAGTACTTC. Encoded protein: CASSPGLAYEQYF.

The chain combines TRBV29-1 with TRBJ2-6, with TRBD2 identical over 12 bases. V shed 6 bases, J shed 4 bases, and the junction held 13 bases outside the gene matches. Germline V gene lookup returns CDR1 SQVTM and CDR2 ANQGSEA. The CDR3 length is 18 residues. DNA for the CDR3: TGCAGCGTCCACATGACTAGCGGGAGCGGTACCGGGGCCAACGTCCTGACTTTC. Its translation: CSVHMTSGSGTGANVLTF. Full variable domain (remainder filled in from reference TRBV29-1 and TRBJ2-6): SAVISQKPSRDICQRGTSLTIQCQVDSQVTMMFWYRQQPGQSLTLIATANQGSEATYESGFVIDKFPISRPNLTFSTLTVSNMSPEDSSIYLCSVHMTSGSGTGANVLTFGAGSRLTVL.

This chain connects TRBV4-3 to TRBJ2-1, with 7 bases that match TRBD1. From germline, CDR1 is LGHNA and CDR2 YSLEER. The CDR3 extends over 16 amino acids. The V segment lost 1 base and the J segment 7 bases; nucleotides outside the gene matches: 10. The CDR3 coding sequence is TGCGCCAGCAGCCAAGGGCCCCGGGACAGTAAAAATGAGCAGTTCTTC. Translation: CASSQGPRDSKNEQFF.

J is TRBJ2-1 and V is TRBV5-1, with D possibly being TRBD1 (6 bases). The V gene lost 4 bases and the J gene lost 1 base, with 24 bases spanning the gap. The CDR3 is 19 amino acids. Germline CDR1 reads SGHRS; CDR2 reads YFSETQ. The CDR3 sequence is CASSPGIWTDPESYNEQFF. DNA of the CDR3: TGCGCCAGCAGCCCCGGAATTTGGACAGACCCAGAGTCCTACAATGAGCAGTTCTTC.

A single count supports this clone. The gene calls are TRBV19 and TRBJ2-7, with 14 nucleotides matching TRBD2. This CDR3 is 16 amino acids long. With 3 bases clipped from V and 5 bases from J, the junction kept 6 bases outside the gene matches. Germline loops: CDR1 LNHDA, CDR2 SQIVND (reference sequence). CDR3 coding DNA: TGTGCCAGTAGTATCGGGACTAGCGGGAGCTTTGACGAGCAGTACTTC. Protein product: CASSIGTSGSFDEQYF. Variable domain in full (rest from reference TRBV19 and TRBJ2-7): DGGITQSPKYLFRKEGQNVTLSCEQNLNHDAMYWYRQDPGQGLRLIYYSQIVNDFQKGDIAEGYSVSREKKESFPLTVTSAQKNPTAFYLCASSIGTSGSFDEQYFGPGTRLTVT.

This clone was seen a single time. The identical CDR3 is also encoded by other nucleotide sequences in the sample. In DNA form, the CDR3 reads TGTGCCAGCAGTCCGTCTTATGGCTACACCTTC. As protein: CASSPSYGYTF. The chain joins TRBV28 to TRBJ1-2; D is undetermined. The CDR3 contains 11 residues. The germline V gene has CDR1 MDHEN and CDR2 SYDVKM. The V end was cut by 5 bases, the J end by 5 bases, with 6 bases between.

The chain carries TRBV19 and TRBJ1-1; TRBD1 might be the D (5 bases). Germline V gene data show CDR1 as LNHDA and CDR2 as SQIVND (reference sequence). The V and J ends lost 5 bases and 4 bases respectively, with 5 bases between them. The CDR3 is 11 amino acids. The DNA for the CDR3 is TGTGCCAGTAGTGGGGCCACTGAAGCTTTCTTT. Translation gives CASSGATEAFF.

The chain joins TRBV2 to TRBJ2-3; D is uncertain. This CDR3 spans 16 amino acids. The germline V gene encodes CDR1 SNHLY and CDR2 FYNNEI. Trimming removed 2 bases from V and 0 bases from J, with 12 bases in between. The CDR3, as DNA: TGTGCCAGCAGTGAAAGGGCGGCCCCTAGCACAGATACGCAGTATTTT. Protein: CASSERAAPSTDTQYF.

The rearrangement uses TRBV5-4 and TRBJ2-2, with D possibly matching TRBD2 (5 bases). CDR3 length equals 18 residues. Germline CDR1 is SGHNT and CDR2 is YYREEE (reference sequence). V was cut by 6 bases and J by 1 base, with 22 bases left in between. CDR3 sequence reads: CASTRMVIAGLNTGELFF. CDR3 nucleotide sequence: TGTGCCAGCACCCGAATGGTTATTGCCGGACTGAACACCGGGGAGCTGTTTTTT.